This T cell receptor (beta chain) was retrieved from a study of beta chain features in type 1 diabetes. Study-wide results and limits: Within each of all four CD4+ subsets, Type 1 diabetes patients had TCRB CDR3s that were moderately but significantly shorter. Researchers cautioned that cDNA sequencing could over-represent cells with high TCR expression.

Points on this clone: Its target is not known.

CDR1 is MNHEY and CDR2 is SVGAGI in the germline V gene. This CDR3 contains 15 residues. The V gene end was trimmed by 6 bases and the J gene end by 3 bases; junction bases not matched to a gene: 4. The investigators reverse transcribed all of the isolated RNA, so they sequenced expressed TCRB transcripts. The protocol was immunoSEQ multiplex PCR, while the TCRdb copy is restricted to in-frame clones and leaves out a portion. Of 120,000 to 150,000 clones in the sample, about 10% are singletons; the top ten hold 1% to 1.5%. Sequencing was carried out using naive CD4+ T cells from blood. The chain has TRBV6-5 and TRBJ2-2; TRBD2 agrees at 10 bases. This receptor was obtained from a young man in good health. Written as DNA, the CDR3 is TGTGCCAGCAGGGAACTAGCGGGGTACACCGGGGAGCTGTTTTTT. The encoded protein is CASRELAGYTGELFF.